The 18 T cell receptor beta chains below come from one sample, sequenced in a study of T-cell memory formation after mild COVID-19. TCRdb re-called the 5' RACE reads with MiXCR, one entry per CDR3 protein. The sample gives about 110,000 distinct CDR3 sequences, roughly an eighth of which show up once; around 25% is in the top ten. Sample: PBMCs or a T cell subset sorted from them (not recorded which). These receptor sequences come from an adult woman who had mild COVID-19 (a few samples of this study predate the infection). Cell type and time point are not known.

This clonotype was recorded a few times. The CDR3 DNA follows: TGTGCCAGCAGCCAAGAAGGGAGCGCCTCCACAGATACGCAGTATTTT. Translating gives CASSQEGSASTDTQYF. The V and J genes are TRBV14 and TRBJ2-3, with a possible D match to TRBD2 (5 bases). The V end lost 0 bases, the J end lost 2 bases, and 12 bases lay between the germline ends. Germline lookup yields CDR1 SGHDN and CDR2 FVKESK. The length of the CDR3 is 16 residues. The full variable domain, in which reference TRBV14 and TRBJ2-3 provide the parts outside the CDR3, is EAGVTQFPSHSVIEKGQTVTLRCDPISGHDNLYWYRRVMGKEIKFLLHFVKESKQDESGMPNNRFLAERTGGTYSTLKVQPAELEDSGVYFCASSQEGSASTDTQYFGPGTRLTVL.

The chain employs TRBV28 and TRBJ2-7; D possibly uses TRBD1 or TRBD2 (6 bases each). CDR1 and CDR2 from the germline V gene are MDHEN and SYDVKM. The V gene lost 4 bases and the J gene lost 2 bases, with 27 bases spanning the gap. The CDR3 totals 19 residues. The CDR3 DNA sequence: TGTGCCAGCAGTTCCCCAGTACCAATCAGGGGAGGAGGCGCCTACGAGCAGTACTTC. Its protein product is CASSSPVPIRGGGAYEQYF. Combining the CDR3 with reference TRBV28 and TRBJ2-7 gives the whole variable domain DVKVTQSSRYLVKRTGEKVFLECVQDMDHENMFWYRQDPGLGLRLIYFSYDVKMKEKGDIPEGYSVSREKKERFSLILESASTNQTSMYLCASSSPVPIRGGGAYEQYFGPGTRLTVT.

This clonotype was seen only once. The rearrangement uses TRBV14 and TRBJ2-5; no clear D. The germline V gene has CDR1 SGHDN and CDR2 FVKESK. The CDR3 consists of 14 residues. The germline V and J ends were trimmed by 0 bases and 4 bases, with 9 bases remaining between them. The CDR3 nucleotides are TGTGCCAGCAGCCAAGAACCCTTAGGAGAGACCCAGTACTTC. Translated, it gives CASSQEPLGETQYF.

The table lists this clonotype with a few counts. This chain links TRBV7-6 with TRBJ2-1, with D perhaps being TRBD1 or TRBD2 (5 bases each). This CDR3 comprises 15 residues. The V and J ends lost 5 bases and 4 bases respectively, with 15 bases between them. The germline V gene has CDR1 SGHVS and CDR2 FNYEAQ. Here the CDR3 reads CASSDVGASYNEQFF. DNA of the CDR3: TGTGCCAGCAGCGACGTCGGGGCGTCGTACAATGAGCAGTTCTTC. Full variable domain (outside the CDR3, taken from reference TRBV7-6 and TRBJ2-1): GAGVSQSPRYKVTKRGQDVALRCDPISGHVSLYWYRQALGQGPEFLTYFNYEAQQDKSGLPNDRFSAERPEGSISTLTIQRTEQRDSAMYRCASSDVGASYNEQFFGPGTRLTVL.

The V call is TRBV5-1, the J call TRBJ2-2, with 9 bases lining up with TRBD1. The CDR3 length is 16 residues. Per germline, CDR1 SGHRS and CDR2 YFSETQ. J gave up 4 bases and V 4 bases, and 8 bases lay outside the gene matches. The CDR3 DNA follows: TGCGCCAGCAGCCACCGACAGGGGGGATTCACCGGGGAGCTGTTTTTT. Protein sequence: CASSHRQGGFTGELFF.

This clonotype was recorded a few times. The chain joins TRBV29-1 to TRBJ2-1, with a weak D call TRBD1 (6 bases). Per the germline V gene, CDR1 is SQVTM and CDR2 is ANQGSEA. V gave up 4 bases and J gave up 1 base, with 20 bases separating them. The CDR3 runs to 17 residues. The CDR3 loop is CSVAGGQFRASYNEQFF. The DNA for the CDR3 is TGCAGCGTTGCCGGAGGACAGTTCCGTGCGTCCTACAATGAGCAGTTCTTC.

This clonotype has just a few counts. The chain couples TRBV5-4 to TRBJ2-7; 7 bases map to TRBD1. Germline lookup yields CDR1 SGHNT and CDR2 YYREEE (reference sequence). This CDR3 spans 14 amino acids. After removal of 4 bases from V and 3 bases from J, the junction contained 7 bases not matched to a gene. Here the CDR3 reads CASSPPGQVYEQYF. CDR3 coding DNA: TGTGCCAGCAGCCCCCCCGGACAGGTCTACGAGCAGTACTTC.

This clonotype was observed a few times. This rearrangement joins TRBV7-3 to TRBJ1-2; maybe TRBD1 (6 bases). Germline V gene lookup returns CDR1 SGHTA and CDR2 FQGTGA. The V end lost 8 bases, the J end lost 0 bases, and 16 bases lay between the germline ends. The CDR3 covers 15 residues. CDR3 nucleotides: TGTGCCAGCCGCCCGCAGGACAGCCCTAACTATGGCTACACCTTC. As protein: CASRPQDSPNYGYTF.

The chain employs TRBV4-1 and TRBJ2-1; D gene uncertain. Germline V gene data show CDR1 as MGHRA and CDR2 as YSYEKL. V was shortened by 1 base and J by 7 bases, with 14 bases between the two germline ends. The CDR3 is 15 residues long. The CDR3 loop reads CASSQGVALLNEQFF. The CDR3 DNA reads TGCGCCAGCAGCCAAGGTGTAGCCCTCTTGAATGAGCAGTTCTTC.

This clonotype appeared many times. V and J are TRBV27 and TRBJ2-7; 10 nucleotides match TRBD1. Germline values: CDR1 MNHEY, CDR2 SMNVEV (reference sequence). Losses at the gene ends were 2 bases for V and 2 bases for J; bases not matched to a gene: 3. The CDR3 runs to 15 residues. CDR3 DNA sequence: TGTGCCAGCAGTTTAAGCGGGACAGGGGCCTACGAGCAGTACTTC. It codes for CASSLSGTGAYEQYF.

This clonotype has a count of ten or more. The V gene is TRBV20-1, the J gene TRBJ2-1; D gene uncertain. V was pared by 4 bases and J by 8 bases, with 12 bases between. The CDR3 consists of 12 residues. Germline assignment: CDR1 DFQATT and CDR2 SNEGSKA (reference sequence). The CDR3 nucleotides are TGCAGTGCTAAAGTATCCGGTCATGAGCAGTTCTTC. Protein sequence: CSAKVSGHEQFF.

The genes are TRBV10-3 and TRBJ2-5; 9 bases agree with TRBD1. Germline values: CDR1 ENHRY, CDR2 SYGVKD. The J segment lost 0 bases and the V segment lost 5 bases, leaving 10 bases of the junction unmatched. This CDR3 comprises 17 residues. The CDR3 loop reads CAISSRDRDFDQETQYF. The CDR3 DNA reads TGTGCCATCAGTAGTCGGGACAGGGATTTCGACCAAGAGACCCAGTACTTC.

In this sample, this clonotype turned up a few times. The V and J genes are TRBV6-4 and TRBJ1-2; maybe TRBD1 (6 bases). Germline CDR1 and CDR2: MRHNA and SNTAGT. The CDR3 is 14 amino acids. Deletions cut 7 bases from V and 2 bases from J, with 14 bases between. Written as DNA, the CDR3 is TGTGCCAGCACCCTGACAGGACACAACTATGGCTACACCTTC. Residues: CASTLTGHNYGYTF.

This rearrangement joins TRBV20-1 to TRBJ1-5; D remains unclear. Trimming took 0 bases from V and 7 from J, leaving 16 bases between them. The germline V gene encodes CDR1 DFQATT and CDR2 SNEGSKA (reference sequence). This CDR3 has 15 amino acids. CDR3 DNA: TGCAGTGCTAGAGATCATTCAGTGGAGTTCCAGCCCCAGCATTTT. Residues: CSARDHSVEFQPQHF.

This clonotype was picked up many times. This chain uses TRBV6-2 or TRBV6-3 with TRBJ2-7; TRBD1 matches 9 bases. The CDR3 contains 15 residues. Trimming removed 7 bases from V and 3 bases from J; junction bases left unmatched: 10. The germline V gene has CDR1 MNHEY and CDR2 SVGEGT. The CDR3 is CASTTLPGQGYEQYF. The CDR3 DNA is TGTGCCAGCACCACCCTCCCGGGACAGGGCTACGAGCAGTACTTC.

This clonotype was counted between two and nine times. The J gene is TRBJ1-5, the V gene TRBV27, with 7 bases aligning to TRBD1. V shed 5 bases, J shed 5 bases, and the junction held 6 bases outside the gene matches. The CDR3 is 14 residues long. The germline V gene encodes CDR1 MNHEY and CDR2 SMNVEV (reference sequence). CDR3 sequence (DNA): TGTGCCAGCAGTCTCCAAACAGGGGATCAGCCCCAGCATTTT. It codes for CASSLQTGDQPQHF.

This clonotype was counted many times. V and J are TRBV12-3 or TRBV12-4 and TRBJ2-7; 9 positions agree with TRBD1. V was pared by 5 bases and J by 2 bases, with 4 bases of the junction left unmatched. This CDR3 region has 14 residues. The CDR3 loop reads CASSTGGAPYEQYF. The CDR3 coding sequence is TGTGCCAGCAGTACAGGGGGCGCCCCCTACGAGCAGTACTTC.

The chain is built from TRBV4-1 and TRBJ1-1, with D perhaps matching TRBD1 (5 bases). Germline assignment: CDR1 MGHRA and CDR2 YSYEKL. V gave up 1 base and J gave up 0 bases, with 12 bases separating them. This CDR3 contains 16 residues. The CDR3 DNA reads as TGCGCCAGCAGCCAAGGGTCAGGGCAGTTGAACACTGAAGCTTTCTTT. Protein: CASSQGSGQLNTEAFF.